Listed here is a single T cell receptor beta chain. Its antigen is unknown. Assay used: immunoSEQ multiplex PCR; TCRdb lists only in-frame clones, some missing. The profile shows fewer than 45,000 clones, about 88% of them singletons. This CDR3 spans 11 amino acids. Germline lookup yields CDR1 DFQATT and CDR2 SNEGSKA (reference sequence). V shed 5 bases and J shed 8 bases, with 12 bases lying between them. These data come from a study of T cells in localized non-small cell lung cancer. Study-level results: Heterogeneity within the tumor remains possible, as just one region underwent sequencing.

Sequences were derived from peripheral blood, sampled before any cancer treatment. The origin of this receptor is a woman aged 18 to 55 with stage III lung adenocarcinoma. The J gene is TRBJ1-2, the V gene TRBV20-1; D possibly corresponds to TRBD1 (5 bases). In nucleotides, the CDR3 is TGCAGTGCTGGCAGGGCGGAGGGCTACACCTTC. It encodes CSAGRAEGYTF.